These 6 T cell receptor beta chains share one sample of origin, sequenced in a study of blood T cell repertoires in COVID-19. Clones were read by immunoSEQ multiplex PCR, and TCRdb kept only the in-frame ones, dropping some. The repertoire consists of 150,000 to 180,000 clones, with approximately 80% occurring once and the leading ten covering 9% to 10%. Sample: peripheral blood. These receptors were taken from a woman in her fifties or sixties with acute or convalescent COVID-19.

V usage is TRBV5-1 and J usage is TRBJ2-7; D is possibly TRBD1 (5 bases). This CDR3 comprises 18 residues. Trimming shortened V by 4 bases and J by 2 bases, and 25 bases separated the two germline ends. CDR1 and CDR2 from the germline V gene are SGHRS and YFSETQ. The CDR3 region has the DNA TGCGCCAGCAGCCTGCTAGGGGCAGCCCGGAATAGGGCCTACGAGCAGTACTTC. Translating gives CASSLLGAARNRAYEQYF.

The chain recombines TRBV10-2 with TRBJ2-7; weak D call: TRBD2 (6 bases). The CDR3 runs to 14 residues. The germline V gene has CDR1 WSHSY and CDR2 SAAADI. V was shortened by 8 bases and J by 0 bases, with 14 bases between the two germline ends. CDR3 amino acids: CASGPGGPSYEQYF. The CDR3 coding sequence is TGCGCCAGCGGACCCGGGGGACCCTCCTACGAGCAGTACTTC.

This rearrangement joins TRBV14 to TRBJ2-2; no firm D call. The CDR3 runs to 15 residues. The germline gives CDR1 SGHDN, CDR2 FVKESK. Trimming removed 5 bases from V and 3 bases from J, with 13 bases in between. The CDR3 here is CASSERTTYTGELFF. In DNA form, the CDR3 reads TGTGCCAGCAGCGAACGCACTACCTACACCGGGGAGCTGTTTTTT.

The rearrangement links TRBV19 to TRBJ2-7; the match to TRBD2 covers 8 bases. Trimming at V came to 6 bases and at J to 6 bases, leaving 4 bases not matched to a gene. This CDR3 comprises 12 residues. The germline V gene has CDR1 LNHDA and CDR2 SQIVND (reference sequence). The CDR3 sequence: CASSGRAPEQYF. The CDR3 nucleotides read TGTGCCAGTAGCGGGAGGGCCCCCGAGCAGTACTTC. The whole variable domain, filled in from reference TRBV19 and TRBJ2-7, reads DGGITQSPKYLFRKEGQNVTLSCEQNLNHDAMYWYRQDPGQGLRLIYYSQIVNDFQKGDIAEGYSVSREKKESFPLTVTSAQKNPTAFYLCASSGRAPEQYFGPGTRLTVT.

This sequence joins TRBV6-2 or TRBV6-3 and TRBJ2-7; the D gene is possibly TRBD1 (7 bases). Germline V lookup: CDR1 MNHEY, CDR2 SVGEGT. This CDR3 has 16 residues. Deletions cut 0 bases from V and 1 base from J, with 13 bases between. The CDR3 sequence is CASSYSSGGLSYEQYF. CDR3 nucleotide sequence: TGTGCCAGCAGTTACTCGTCAGGGGGGCTATCCTACGAGCAGTACTTC.

The chain uses TRBV19 and TRBJ2-3; 12 bases line up with TRBD2. The CDR3 is made up of 17 amino acids. With 3 bases clipped from V and 5 bases from J, the junction kept 9 bases outside the gene matches. CDR1 LNHDA and CDR2 SQIVND come from the germline V gene (reference sequence). Written as DNA, the CDR3 is TGTGCCAGTAGTATCGGTGCTAGCGGGGGGGCTGGAGATACGCAGTATTTT. The encoded protein is CASSIGASGGAGDTQYF.